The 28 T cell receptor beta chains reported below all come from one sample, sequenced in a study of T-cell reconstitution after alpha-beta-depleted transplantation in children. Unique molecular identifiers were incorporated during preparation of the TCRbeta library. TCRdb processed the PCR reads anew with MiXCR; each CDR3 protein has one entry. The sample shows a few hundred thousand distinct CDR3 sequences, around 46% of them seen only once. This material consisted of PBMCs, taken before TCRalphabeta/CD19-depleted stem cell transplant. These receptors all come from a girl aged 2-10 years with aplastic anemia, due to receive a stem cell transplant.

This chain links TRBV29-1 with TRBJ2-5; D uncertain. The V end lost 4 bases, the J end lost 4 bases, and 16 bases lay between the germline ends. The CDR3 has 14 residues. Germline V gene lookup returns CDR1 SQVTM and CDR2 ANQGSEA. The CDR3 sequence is CSVVGWDSLETQYF. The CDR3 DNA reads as TGCAGCGTTGTCGGGTGGGATTCTTTAGAGACCCAGTACTTC.

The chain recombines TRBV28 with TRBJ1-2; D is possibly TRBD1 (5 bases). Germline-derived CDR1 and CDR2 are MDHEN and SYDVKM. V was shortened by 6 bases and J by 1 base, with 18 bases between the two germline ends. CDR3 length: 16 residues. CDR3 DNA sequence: TGTGCCAGCAGCCCTGTGGTCGGGGCGAGTAACTATGGCTACACCTTC. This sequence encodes CASSPVVGASNYGYTF.

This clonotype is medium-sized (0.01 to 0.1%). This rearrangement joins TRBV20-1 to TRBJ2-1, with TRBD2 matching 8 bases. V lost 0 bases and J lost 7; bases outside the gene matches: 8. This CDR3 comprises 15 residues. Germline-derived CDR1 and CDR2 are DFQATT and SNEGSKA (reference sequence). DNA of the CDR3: TGCAGTGCTAGAGAGGGCGGGAGGATCGGTAATGAGCAGTTCTTC. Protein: CSAREGGRIGNEQFF.

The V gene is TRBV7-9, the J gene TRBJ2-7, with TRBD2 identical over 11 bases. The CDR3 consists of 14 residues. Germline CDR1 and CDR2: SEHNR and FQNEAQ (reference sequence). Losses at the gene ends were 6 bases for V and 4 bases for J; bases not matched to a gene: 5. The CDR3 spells CASRPTSGIYEQYF. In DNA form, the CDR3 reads TGTGCCAGCAGGCCGACTAGCGGGATATACGAGCAGTACTTC.

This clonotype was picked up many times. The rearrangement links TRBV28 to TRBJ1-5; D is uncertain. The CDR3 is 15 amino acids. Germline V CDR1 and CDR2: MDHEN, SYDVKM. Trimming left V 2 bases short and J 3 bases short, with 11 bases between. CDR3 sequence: CASSLAGSYNQPQHF. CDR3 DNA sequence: TGTGCCAGCAGTTTAGCCGGGTCCTACAATCAGCCCCAGCATTTT. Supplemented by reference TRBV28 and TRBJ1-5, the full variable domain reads DVKVTQSSRYLVKRTGEKVFLECVQDMDHENMFWYRQDPGLGLRLIYFSYDVKMKEKGDIPEGYSVSREKKERFSLILESASTNQTSMYLCASSLAGSYNQPQHFGDGTRLSIL.

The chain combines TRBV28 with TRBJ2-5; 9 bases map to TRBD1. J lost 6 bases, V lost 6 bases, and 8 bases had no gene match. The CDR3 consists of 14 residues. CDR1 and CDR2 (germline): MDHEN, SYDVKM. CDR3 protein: CASRPPGQGQTQYF. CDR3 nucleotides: TGTGCCAGCAGACCTCCGGGACAGGGACAGACCCAGTACTTC.

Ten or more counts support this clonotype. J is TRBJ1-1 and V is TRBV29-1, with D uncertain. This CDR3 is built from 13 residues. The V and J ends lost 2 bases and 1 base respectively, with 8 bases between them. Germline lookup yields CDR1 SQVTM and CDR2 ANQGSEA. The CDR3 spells CSVEIGGNTEAFF. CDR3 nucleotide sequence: TGCAGCGTTGAAATAGGAGGGAACACTGAAGCTTTCTTT.

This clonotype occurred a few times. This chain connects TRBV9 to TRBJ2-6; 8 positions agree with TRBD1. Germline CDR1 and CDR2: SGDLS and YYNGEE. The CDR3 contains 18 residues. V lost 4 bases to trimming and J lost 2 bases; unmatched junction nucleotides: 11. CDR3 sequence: CASSKKLPGGAGANVLTF. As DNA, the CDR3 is TGTGCCAGCAGCAAAAAACTTCCAGGGGGCGCTGGGGCCAACGTCCTGACTTTC.

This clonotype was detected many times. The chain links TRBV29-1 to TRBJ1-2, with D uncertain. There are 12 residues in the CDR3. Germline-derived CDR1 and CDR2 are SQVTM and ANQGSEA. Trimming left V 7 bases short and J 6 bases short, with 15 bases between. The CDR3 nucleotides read TGCAGCGCCTACCGGGATTGGGATGGCTACACCTTC. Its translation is CSAYRDWDGYTF.

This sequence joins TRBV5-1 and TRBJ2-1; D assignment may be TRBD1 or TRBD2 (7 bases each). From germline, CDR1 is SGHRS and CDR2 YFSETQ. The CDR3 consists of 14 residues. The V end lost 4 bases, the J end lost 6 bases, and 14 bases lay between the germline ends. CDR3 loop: CASSGGDSRNEQFF. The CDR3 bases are TGCGCCAGCAGCGGGGGGGACAGTCGCAATGAGCAGTTCTTC. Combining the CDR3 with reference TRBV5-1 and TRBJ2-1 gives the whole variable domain KAGVTQTPRYLIKTRGQQVTLSCSPISGHRSVSWYQQTPGQGLQFLFEYFSETQRNKGNFPGRFSGRQFSNSRSEMNVSTLELGDSALYLCASSGGDSRNEQFFGPGTRLTVL.

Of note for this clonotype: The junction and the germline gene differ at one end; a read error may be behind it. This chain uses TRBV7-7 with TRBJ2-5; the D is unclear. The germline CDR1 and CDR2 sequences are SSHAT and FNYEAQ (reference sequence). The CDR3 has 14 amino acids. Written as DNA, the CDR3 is TGTGCTAGCAGCTTAGCTCCTTTCGTGGAGACCCAGTACTTC. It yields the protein CASSLAPFVETQYF. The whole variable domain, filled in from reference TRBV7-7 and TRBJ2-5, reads GAGVSQSPRYKVTKRGQDVTLRCDPISSHATLYWYQQALGQGPEFLTYFNYEAQPDKSGLPSDRFSAERPEGSISTLTIQRTEQRDSAMYRCASSLAPFVETQYFGPGTRLLVL.

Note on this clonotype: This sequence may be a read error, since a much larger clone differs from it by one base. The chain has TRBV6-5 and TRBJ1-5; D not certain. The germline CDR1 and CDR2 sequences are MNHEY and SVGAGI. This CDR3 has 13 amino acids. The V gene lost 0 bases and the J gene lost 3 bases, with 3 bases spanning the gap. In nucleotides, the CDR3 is TGTGCCAGCAGTTACTCGTACAATCAGCCCCAGCATTTT. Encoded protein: CASSYSYNQPQHF.

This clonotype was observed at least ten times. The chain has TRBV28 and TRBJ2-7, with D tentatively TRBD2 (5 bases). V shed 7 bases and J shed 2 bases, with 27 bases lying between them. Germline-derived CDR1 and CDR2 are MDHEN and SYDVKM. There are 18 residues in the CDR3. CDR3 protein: CASTAPEALFRSTYEQYF. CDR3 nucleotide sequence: TGTGCCAGCACCGCCCCGGAGGCGTTGTTCAGGTCCACCTACGAGCAGTACTTC.

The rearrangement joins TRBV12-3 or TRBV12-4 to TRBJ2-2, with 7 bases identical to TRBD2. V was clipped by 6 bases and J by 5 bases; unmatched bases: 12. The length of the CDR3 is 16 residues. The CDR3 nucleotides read TGTGCCAGCAGCATTAGTGGCGGGAGATCAACCGGGGAGCTGTTTTTT. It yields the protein CASSISGGRSTGELFF.

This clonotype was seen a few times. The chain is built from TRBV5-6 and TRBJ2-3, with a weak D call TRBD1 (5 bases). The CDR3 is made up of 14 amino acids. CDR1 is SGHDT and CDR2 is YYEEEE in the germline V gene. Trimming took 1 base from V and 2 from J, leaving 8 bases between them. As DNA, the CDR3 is TGTGCCAGCAGCTTGCAGGGTTACACAGATACGCAGTATTTT. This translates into CASSLQGYTDTQYF. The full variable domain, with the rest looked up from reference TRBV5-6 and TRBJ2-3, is DAGVTQSPTHLIKTRGQQVTLRCSPKSGHDTVSWYQQALGQGPQFIFQYYEEEERQRGNFPDRFSGHQFPNYSSELNVNALLLGDSALYLCASSLQGYTDTQYFGPGTRLTVL.

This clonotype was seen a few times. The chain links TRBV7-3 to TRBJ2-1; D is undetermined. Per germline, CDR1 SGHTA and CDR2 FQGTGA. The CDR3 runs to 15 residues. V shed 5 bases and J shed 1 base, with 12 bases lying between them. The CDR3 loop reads CASSPRSGSYNEQFF. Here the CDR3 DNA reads TGTGCCAGCAGCCCCCGTTCTGGTTCCTACAATGAGCAGTTCTTC.

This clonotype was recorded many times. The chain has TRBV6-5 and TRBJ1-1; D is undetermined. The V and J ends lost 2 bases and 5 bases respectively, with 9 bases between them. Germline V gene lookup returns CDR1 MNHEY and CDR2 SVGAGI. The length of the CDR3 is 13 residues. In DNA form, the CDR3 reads TGTGCCAGCAGTTACGGTCGTGGGACTGAAGCTTTCTTT. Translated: CASSYGRGTEAFF.

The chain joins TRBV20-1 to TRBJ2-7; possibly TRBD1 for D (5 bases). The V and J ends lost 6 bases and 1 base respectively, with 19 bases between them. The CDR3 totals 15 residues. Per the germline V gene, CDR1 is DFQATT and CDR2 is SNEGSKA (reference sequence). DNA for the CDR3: TGCAGTGCAACTCCTGGGGCCCCCCGTTCCTACGAGCAGTACTTC. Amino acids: CSATPGAPRSYEQYF.

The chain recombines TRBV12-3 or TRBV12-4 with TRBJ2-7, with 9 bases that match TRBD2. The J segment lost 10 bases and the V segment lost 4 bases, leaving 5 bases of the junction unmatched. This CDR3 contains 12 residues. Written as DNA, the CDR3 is TGTGCCAGCAGTTCCATAGCGGGGGTACAGTACTTC. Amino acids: CASSSIAGVQYF.

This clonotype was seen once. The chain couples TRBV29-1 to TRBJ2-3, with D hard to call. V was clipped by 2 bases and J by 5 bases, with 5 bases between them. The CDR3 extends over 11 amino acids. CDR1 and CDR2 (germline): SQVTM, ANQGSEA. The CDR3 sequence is CSVELGDTQYF. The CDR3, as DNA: TGCAGCGTTGAACTGGGAGATACGCAGTATTTT.

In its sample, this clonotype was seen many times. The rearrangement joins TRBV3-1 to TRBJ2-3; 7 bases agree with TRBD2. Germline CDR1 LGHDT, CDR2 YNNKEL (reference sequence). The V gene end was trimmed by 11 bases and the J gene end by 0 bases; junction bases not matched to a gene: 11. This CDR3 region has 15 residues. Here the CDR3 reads CAAMARGGSTDTQYF. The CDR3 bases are TGTGCCGCTATGGCGAGGGGAGGGAGCACAGATACGCAGTATTTT.

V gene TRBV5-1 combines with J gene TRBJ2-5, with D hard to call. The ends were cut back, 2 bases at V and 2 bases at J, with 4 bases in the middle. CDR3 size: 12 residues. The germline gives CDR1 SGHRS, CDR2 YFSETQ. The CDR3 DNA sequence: TGCGCCAGCAGCTTCAAGCAAGAGACCCAGTACTTC. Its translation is CASSFKQETQYF.

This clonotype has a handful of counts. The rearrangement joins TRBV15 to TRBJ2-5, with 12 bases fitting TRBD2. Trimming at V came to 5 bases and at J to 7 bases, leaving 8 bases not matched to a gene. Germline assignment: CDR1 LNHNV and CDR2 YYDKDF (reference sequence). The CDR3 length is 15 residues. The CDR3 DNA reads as TGTGCCACCAGCGGCCGACTAGCGGGAGAGGTGACCCAGTACTTC. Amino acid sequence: CATSGRLAGEVTQYF.

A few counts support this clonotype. The CDR3 region is CASSLRTSLGEQFF. In nucleotides, the CDR3 is TGTGCCAGCAGCCTGCGGACTAGTCTAGGTGAGCAGTTCTTC. The rearrangement links TRBV9 to TRBJ2-1; the match to TRBD2 covers 7 bases. Per the germline V gene, CDR1 is SGDLS and CDR2 is YYNGEE. V lost 4 bases, J lost 9 bases, and 10 bases stayed unmatched. The CDR3 is 14 residues long.

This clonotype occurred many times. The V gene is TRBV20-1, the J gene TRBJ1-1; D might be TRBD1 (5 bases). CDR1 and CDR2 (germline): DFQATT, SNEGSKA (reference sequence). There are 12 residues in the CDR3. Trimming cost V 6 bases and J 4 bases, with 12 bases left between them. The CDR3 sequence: CSAPDRFTEAFF. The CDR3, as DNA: TGCAGTGCGCCCGACAGATTCACTGAAGCTTTCTTT.

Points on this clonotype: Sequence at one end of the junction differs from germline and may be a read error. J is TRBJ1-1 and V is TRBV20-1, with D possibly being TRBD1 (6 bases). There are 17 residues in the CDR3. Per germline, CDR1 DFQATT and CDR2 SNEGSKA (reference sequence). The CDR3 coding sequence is TGCAGCGCTAGACGCTCGGGGGCGCGGGGTGAGGCGGTTGAAGCTTTCTTT. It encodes CSARRSGARGEAVEAFF.

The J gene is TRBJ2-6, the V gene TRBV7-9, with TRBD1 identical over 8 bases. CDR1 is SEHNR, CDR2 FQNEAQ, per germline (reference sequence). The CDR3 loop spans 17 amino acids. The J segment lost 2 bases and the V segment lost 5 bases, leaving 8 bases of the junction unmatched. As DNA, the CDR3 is TGTGCCAGCAGCCCAGGGACAGGCCTCGCTGGGGCCAACGTCCTGACTTTC. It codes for CASSPGTGLAGANVLTF.

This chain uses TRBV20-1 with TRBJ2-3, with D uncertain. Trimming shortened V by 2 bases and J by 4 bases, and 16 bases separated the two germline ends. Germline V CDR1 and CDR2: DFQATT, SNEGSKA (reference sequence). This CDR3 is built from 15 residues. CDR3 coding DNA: TGCAGTGCTAGATTCCACTTTAGAGATCCAGATACGCAGTATTTT. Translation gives CSARFHFRDPDTQYF.